This passage covers 23 T cell receptor beta chains from one sample sequenced in a study of shared clonotypes between healthy human individuals. Produced via immunoSEQ multiplex PCR; TCRdb's table is partial and in-frame only. The sample yields around 1 million clones, 76% seen once. Sequencing used memory CD4+ T cells sorted from blood. Noted subset: CD45RA-negative fraction. These receptors all come from a young man in good health.

This clone was seen more than once but under ten times. The chain links TRBV10-3 to TRBJ2-5, with TRBD2 as a possible D gene (5 bases). The germline V gene has CDR1 ENHRY and CDR2 SYGVKD. V shed 11 bases and J shed 4 bases, with 23 bases lying between them. This CDR3 comprises 15 residues. The CDR3 DNA reads TGTGCCGCCCAAGGCGCCGGAAATGGAGGAGAGACCCAGTACTTC. Amino acids: CAAQGAGNGGETQYF.

V gene TRBV4-3 combines with J gene TRBJ2-3; either TRBD1 or TRBD2 may supply D (5 bases each). Germline CDR1 and CDR2: LGHNA and YSLEER. The ends were cut back, 1 base at V and 0 bases at J, with 11 bases in the middle. This CDR3 region has 16 residues. The CDR3 loop reads CASSQGGTTSTDTQYF. CDR3 nucleotides: TGCGCCAGCAGCCAAGGGGGGACCACTAGCACAGATACGCAGTATTTT.

The V call is TRBV29-1, the J call TRBJ1-1; D is possibly TRBD1 (5 bases). Germline V gene lookup returns CDR1 SQVTM and CDR2 ANQGSEA. Between the trimmed V and J ends, which lost 6 bases and 7 bases, there was a span of 15 bases. CDR3 length: 12 residues. CDR3 nucleotide sequence: TGCAGCGTAGGTCCCGGGGGGGATGAAGCTTTCTTT. As protein: CSVGPGGDEAFF. Complete variable domain (other parts from reference TRBV29-1 and TRBJ1-1): SAVISQKPSRDICQRGTSLTIQCQVDSQVTMMFWYRQQPGQSLTLIATANQGSEATYESGFVIDKFPISRPNLTFSTLTVSNMSPEDSSIYLCSVGPGGDEAFFGQGTRLTVV.

This clone came up once. The chain joins TRBV2 to TRBJ2-3; either TRBD1 or TRBD2 may supply D (6 bases each). The CDR3 has 17 residues. The germline CDR1 and CDR2 sequences are SNHLY and FYNNEI. Trimming took off 8 bases at V and 2 bases at J, with 23 bases between the two ends. In DNA, the CDR3 is TGTGCCAGCCTGGAGGGGACTTATGGGGGCGTCACAGATACGCAGTATTTT. Residues: CASLEGTYGGVTDTQYF. Complete variable domain (other parts from reference TRBV2 and TRBJ2-3): EPEVTQTPSHQVTQMGQEVILRCVPISNHLYFYWYRQILGQKVEFLVSFYNNEISEKSEIFDDQFSVERPDGSNFTLKIRSTKLEDSAMYFCASLEGTYGGVTDTQYFGPGTRLTVL.

This clone was counted ten times or more. This chain uses TRBV5-6 with TRBJ1-1, with unresolved D. The CDR3 loop spans 14 amino acids. Germline loops: CDR1 SGHDT, CDR2 YYEEEE. With 3 bases removed from V and 5 bases from J, the gap between germline ends came to 14 bases. The CDR3, as DNA: TGTGCCAGCAGCTCCAGGTTCCCGAGGACTGAAGCTTTCTTT. The encoded protein is CASSSRFPRTEAFF.

V is TRBV4-1 and J is TRBJ1-1; 7 positions match TRBD1. CDR1 is MGHRA and CDR2 is YSYEKL in the germline V gene. V lost 0 bases, J lost 11 bases, and 6 bases stayed unmatched. CDR3 size: 13 residues. In DNA, the CDR3 is TGCGCCAGCAGCCAAGATTCGGGACAGAGGGCTTTCTTT. Translated: CASSQDSGQRAFF.

The rearrangement joins TRBV10-3 to TRBJ1-1; tentative D call: TRBD1 (6 bases). The CDR3 has 15 amino acids. Per the germline V gene, CDR1 is ENHRY and CDR2 is SYGVKD. V lost 5 bases to trimming and J lost 1 base, with 14 bases between them. For the CDR3, the DNA is TGTGCCATCAGTAATGAAAGGGGGTCGAACACTGAAGCTTTCTTT. Protein product: CAISNERGSNTEAFF.

The rearrangement joins TRBV4-1 to TRBJ2-2; TRBD1 aligns across 8 bases. There are 17 residues in the CDR3. Germline CDR1 is MGHRA and CDR2 is YSYEKL. Trimming at V came to 1 base and at J to 4 bases, leaving 8 bases not matched to a gene. Written as DNA, the CDR3 is TGCGCCAGCAGCCAAGGTTTCGGGACAGGCAGCACCGGGGAGCTGTTTTTT. Protein: CASSQGFGTGSTGELFF.

This sequence joins TRBV19 and TRBJ2-3; D is perhaps TRBD1 (5 bases). This CDR3 is built from 13 residues. Germline assignment: CDR1 LNHDA and CDR2 SQIVND (reference sequence). With 4 bases removed from V and 5 bases from J, the gap between germline ends came to 10 bases. The CDR3 DNA reads TGTGCCAGTAGTACCCAGGGTCTAGATACGCAGTATTTT. Amino acids: CASSTQGLDTQYF.

J is TRBJ2-7 and V is TRBV2; 8 bases are shared with TRBD1. Trimming took 5 bases from V and 0 from J; bases not matched to a gene: 3. Looked up from germline, CDR1 is SNHLY and CDR2 is FYNNEI. There are 14 residues in the CDR3. The CDR3 DNA reads TGTGCCAGCAGTCAGGGGGCGCCCTCCTACGAGCAGTACTTC. Its translation is CASSQGAPSYEQYF. The whole variable domain, filled in from reference TRBV2 and TRBJ2-7, reads EPEVTQTPSHQVTQMGQEVILRCVPISNHLYFYWYRQILGQKVEFLVSFYNNEISEKSEIFDDQFSVERPDGSNFTLKIRSTKLEDSAMYFCASSQGAPSYEQYFGPGTRLTVT.

J is TRBJ1-4 and V is TRBV28, with a tentative D call TRBD1 (6 bases). Germline V CDR1 and CDR2: MDHEN, SYDVKM. Trimming left V 5 bases short and J 3 bases short, with 13 bases between. This CDR3 spans 15 amino acids. CDR3 amino acids: CASSEQGFANEKLFF. CDR3 DNA: TGTGCCAGCAGTGAACAGGGATTTGCTAATGAAAAACTGTTTTTT.

A single count supports this clone. The gene calls are TRBV2 and TRBJ2-7, with TRBD1 matching over 11 bases. This CDR3 comprises 14 residues. V was pared by 6 bases and J by 3 bases, with 4 bases of the junction left unmatched. In germline, CDR1 is SNHLY, CDR2 FYNNEI. CDR3 amino acids: CASRRTGGVYEQYF. The DNA for the CDR3 is TGTGCCAGCAGAAGGACAGGGGGCGTCTACGAGCAGTACTTC.

This chain connects TRBV4-1 to TRBJ2-7, with 9 bases that match TRBD1. J lost 4 bases, V lost 1 base, and 8 bases had no gene match. There are 16 residues in the CDR3. Per germline, CDR1 MGHRA and CDR2 YSYEKL. The CDR3 spells CASSQADRGNIYEQYF. CDR3 sequence (DNA): TGCGCCAGCAGCCAAGCCGACAGGGGGAATATTTACGAGCAGTACTTC.

The gene calls are TRBV15 and TRBJ2-5; D not resolved. V lost 0 bases and J lost 1, with 12 bases in between. Germline-derived CDR1 and CDR2 are LNHNV and YYDKDF (reference sequence). The CDR3 is made up of 16 amino acids. CDR3 region: CATSRDGRALQETQYF. The CDR3 coding sequence is TGTGCCACCAGCAGAGACGGGCGAGCTCTCCAAGAGACCCAGTACTTC.

This clone came up many times. The chain uses TRBV5-4 and TRBJ2-5, with D perhaps TRBD2 (7 bases). This CDR3 has 14 amino acids. The germline gives CDR1 SGHNT, CDR2 YYREEE (reference sequence). Trimming took 2 bases from V and 5 from J, leaving 13 bases between them. The CDR3 DNA reads TGTGCCAGCAGCTTACAACAGGGAGGGGAGACCCAGTACTTC. This translates into CASSLQQGGETQYF.

Of note for this clone: Other DNA sequences within the sample encode an identical CDR3. The V and J genes are TRBV5-5 and TRBJ1-1, with a possible D match to TRBD1 (5 bases). Germline-derived CDR1 and CDR2 are SGHKS and YYEKEE (reference sequence). This CDR3 has 14 amino acids. The V end lost 0 bases, the J end lost 2 bases, and 8 bases lay between the germline ends. CDR3 loop: CASSLATGNTEAFF. For the CDR3, the DNA is TGTGCCAGCAGCTTGGCAACAGGTAACACTGAAGCTTTCTTT.

This chain links TRBV30 with TRBJ2-2, with 10 bases lining up with TRBD2. Germline lookup yields CDR1 GTSNPN and CDR2 SVGIG (reference sequence). This CDR3 spans 16 amino acids. Trimming cost V 1 base and J 4 bases; bases outside gene matches: 6. The DNA for the CDR3 is TGTGCCTGGAGTGAGGGGAGACTAGCGGGCACCGGGGAGCTGTTTTTT. Translating gives CAWSEGRLAGTGELFF. The full variable domain, its missing parts supplied by reference TRBV30 and TRBJ2-2, is SQTIHQWPATLVQPVGSPLSLECTVEGTSNPNLYWYRQAAGRGLQLLFYSVGIGQISSEVPQNLSASRPQDRQFILSSKKLLLSDSGFYLCAWSEGRLAGTGELFFGEGSRLTVL.

The V and J genes are TRBV10-3 and TRBJ2-7, with D maybe TRBD1 (6 bases). V lost 3 bases, J lost 2 bases, and 20 bases lay in between. Germline loops: CDR1 ENHRY, CDR2 SYGVKD. CDR3 length: 17 residues. CDR3 region: CAISEFPLGDTAYEQYF. The DNA for the CDR3 is TGTGCCATCAGTGAATTCCCCCTTGGGGACACTGCCTACGAGCAGTACTTC.

This clone has a handful of counts. The chain is built from TRBV2 and TRBJ2-2; tentatively, D is TRBD1 (6 bases). CDR3 length: 15 amino acids. V was pared by 4 bases and J by 2 bases, with 11 bases between. The germline V gene has CDR1 SNHLY and CDR2 FYNNEI. The CDR3 loop is CASSGTRGNTGELFF. The CDR3 DNA sequence: TGTGCCAGCAGTGGGACCAGGGGCAACACCGGGGAGCTGTTTTTT.

The chain links TRBV11-2 to TRBJ2-2; D gene unclear. CDR3 size: 15 residues. Germline-derived CDR1 and CDR2 are SGHAT and FQNNGV. V gave up 3 bases and J gave up 2 bases, with 10 bases separating them. The chain's CDR3 is CASSFDGANTGELFF. In DNA form, the CDR3 reads TGTGCCAGCAGCTTTGACGGAGCAAACACCGGGGAGCTGTTTTTT.

Only a few counts were recorded for this clone. The CDR3, as DNA: TGTGCCATCAGCACGGGAGGGCCGAGCCAGCAGTACTTC. Translating it yields CAISTGGPSQQYF. V usage is TRBV10-3 and J usage is TRBJ2-7; 8 nucleotides align to TRBD2. CDR1 ENHRY and CDR2 SYGVKD come from the germline V gene. This CDR3 spans 13 amino acids. The V gene end was trimmed by 6 bases and the J gene end by 8 bases; junction bases not matched to a gene: 9.

The chain uses TRBV30 and TRBJ1-5; 12 nucleotides agree with TRBD1. The length of the CDR3 is 14 residues. In germline, CDR1 is GTSNPN, CDR2 SVGIG (reference sequence). After removal of 3 bases from V and 6 bases from J, the junction contained 3 bases not matched to a gene. CDR3 sequence reads: CAWRGTGGGQPQHF. CDR3 sequence (DNA): TGTGCCTGGAGGGGGACAGGGGGCGGTCAGCCCCAGCATTTT.

In its sample, this clone was seen a few times. The same CDR3 arises from other DNA sequences in this sample as well. This rearrangement joins TRBV29-1 to TRBJ1-1, with D unclear. This CDR3 spans 14 amino acids. The ends were cut back, 4 bases at V and 1 base at J, with 13 bases in the middle. The germline gives CDR1 SQVTM, CDR2 ANQGSEA. The CDR3 sequence: CSVGLVGGNTEAFF. CDR3 coding DNA: TGCAGCGTTGGCTTAGTCGGAGGGAACACTGAAGCTTTCTTT.